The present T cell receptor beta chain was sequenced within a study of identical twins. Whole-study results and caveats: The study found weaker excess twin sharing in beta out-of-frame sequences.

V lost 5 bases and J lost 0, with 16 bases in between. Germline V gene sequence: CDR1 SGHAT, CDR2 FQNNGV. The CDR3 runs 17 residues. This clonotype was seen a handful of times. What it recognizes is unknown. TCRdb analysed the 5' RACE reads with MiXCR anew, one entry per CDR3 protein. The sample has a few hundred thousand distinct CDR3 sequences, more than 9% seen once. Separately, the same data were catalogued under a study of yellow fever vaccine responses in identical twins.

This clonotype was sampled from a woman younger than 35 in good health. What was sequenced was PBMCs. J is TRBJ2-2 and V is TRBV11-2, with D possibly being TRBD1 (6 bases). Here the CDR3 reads CASSQPRQEPNTGELFF. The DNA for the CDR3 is TGTGCCAGCAGCCAACCCCGACAGGAACCGAACACCGGGGAGCTGTTTTTT.